The rows below give T cell receptor beta chains drawn from one sample of a study of T cells after yellow fever vaccination. In TCRdb, the 5' RACE reads were re-called with MiXCR into one record per CDR3 protein. The sample lists roughly 150,000 distinct CDR3 sequences; 5% to 7.5% were seen once. The sequences come from CD4+ T cells sorted from PBMCs, collected 10 days after the yellow fever booster vaccination. The receptors originated from a man aged 25 to 40 who received the YFV17D yellow fever vaccine. The CDR3 runs from the conserved cysteine through the conserved F or W. Each record gives: J gene, V gene, CDR3 protein.

>TRBJ2-2|TRBV19
CASLRDRGTGELFF
>TRBJ2-7|TRBV5-1
CASSAHGGPYEQYF
>TRBJ2-2|TRBV19
CASSPLAGGLTGELFF
>TRBJ2-2|TRBV3-1
CASSQIGPGELFF
>TRBJ2-1|TRBV30
CAWSVLGHEQFF
>TRBJ1-1|TRBV12-3/TRBV12-4
CASSFNHPEAFF
>TRBJ2-7|TRBV6-2/TRBV6-3
CASRRLAIPYEQYF
>TRBJ1-5|TRBV28
CASSGAYSNQPQHF
>TRBJ2-3|TRBV7-2
CASSLATTSLAQYF
>TRBJ2-7|TRBV7-2
CASSLTPPGEQYF
>TRBJ2-7|TRBV20-1
CSARGLAGDYEQYF
>TRBJ2-1|TRBV20-1
CSGKDSYIGSF
>TRBJ2-7|TRBV9
CASSVTPGTYEQYF
>TRBJ2-7|TRBV27
CASRTTGALGHEQYF
>TRBJ2-7|TRBV2
CASRLAQSYEQYF
>TRBJ1-2|TRBV4-2
CASSQSTGIEYGYTF
>TRBJ2-6|TRBV7-3
CASSLGGLPSGANVLTF
>TRBJ2-1|TRBV20-1
CSASSLSSGGGSEQFF
>TRBJ2-7|TRBV30
CAWSSQYYEQYF
>TRBJ2-7|TRBV12-3/TRBV12-4
CASSDTSGSYEQYF
>TRBJ1-2|TRBV7-9
CASSFQASNYGYTF
>TRBJ2-1|TRBV7-2
CASSLVGQSTYNEQFF
>TRBJ1-2|TRBV4-3
CASSQDSWGDGYTF
>TRBJ2-3|TRBV7-2
CASSLLSPGTTQYF
>TRBJ2-7|TRBV19
CASSISGTRYGQYF
>TRBJ2-1|TRBV11-2
CASSLESPFGTSFYNEQFF
>TRBJ1-1|TRBV7-8
CASSSKGYGGGRRLTEAFF
>TRBJ2-5|TRBV20-1
CSALTGLAGDMETQYF
>TRBJ2-1|TRBV7-9
CASSSIPGVEDEQFF
>TRBJ2-1|TRBV25-1
CASRDRVTSGRFSSYNEQFF
>TRBJ1-4|TRBV6-5
CASRQGPNEKLFF
>TRBJ2-7|TRBV9
CASSVDPTSRSYEQYF
>TRBJ2-3|TRBV24-1
CATSTASDSTDTQYF
>TRBJ2-7|TRBV7-2
CASSLSTQILSYEQYF
>TRBJ2-7|TRBV7-6
CASSLDDRGYEQYF
>TRBJ2-1|TRBV7-9
CASSLTQGENEQFF
>TRBJ1-4|TRBV6-5
CASSTRGAVEKLFF
>TRBJ2-5|TRBV5-5
CASSFGGTQETQYF
>TRBJ2-7|TRBV12-3/TRBV12-4
CASSLEFYEQYF
>TRBJ1-2|TRBV4-3
CASSHQTGVDYGYTF
>TRBJ1-1|TRBV30
CAWSATGNVNTEAFF
>TRBJ2-7|TRBV7-2
CASSPTGTGGFNEQYF
>TRBJ1-1|TRBV29-1
CSVVTDRGLGEAFF
>TRBJ2-2|TRBV7-2
CASSSPPPDTGELFF
>TRBJ1-2|TRBV12-3/TRBV12-4
CASSFGQGIGGYTF
>TRBJ2-5|TRBV5-1
CASSLQGPWVAQYF